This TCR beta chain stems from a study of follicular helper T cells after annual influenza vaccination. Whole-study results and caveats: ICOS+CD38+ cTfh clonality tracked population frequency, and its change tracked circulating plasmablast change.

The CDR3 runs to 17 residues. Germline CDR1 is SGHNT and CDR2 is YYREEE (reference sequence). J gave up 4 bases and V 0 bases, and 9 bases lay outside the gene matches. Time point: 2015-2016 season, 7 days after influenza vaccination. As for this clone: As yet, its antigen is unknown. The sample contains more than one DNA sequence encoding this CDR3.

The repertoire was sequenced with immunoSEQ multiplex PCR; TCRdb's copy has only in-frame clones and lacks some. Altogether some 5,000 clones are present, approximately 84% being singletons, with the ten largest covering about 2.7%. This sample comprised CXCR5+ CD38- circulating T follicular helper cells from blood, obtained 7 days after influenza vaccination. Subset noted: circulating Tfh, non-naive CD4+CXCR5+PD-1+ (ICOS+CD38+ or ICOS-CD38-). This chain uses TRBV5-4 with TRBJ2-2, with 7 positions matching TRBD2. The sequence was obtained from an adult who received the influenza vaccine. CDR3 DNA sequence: TGTGCCAGCAGCTTGGGTGGGCGGGGCGGGGGCACCGGGGAGCTGTTTTTT. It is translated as CASSLGGRGGGTGELFF.